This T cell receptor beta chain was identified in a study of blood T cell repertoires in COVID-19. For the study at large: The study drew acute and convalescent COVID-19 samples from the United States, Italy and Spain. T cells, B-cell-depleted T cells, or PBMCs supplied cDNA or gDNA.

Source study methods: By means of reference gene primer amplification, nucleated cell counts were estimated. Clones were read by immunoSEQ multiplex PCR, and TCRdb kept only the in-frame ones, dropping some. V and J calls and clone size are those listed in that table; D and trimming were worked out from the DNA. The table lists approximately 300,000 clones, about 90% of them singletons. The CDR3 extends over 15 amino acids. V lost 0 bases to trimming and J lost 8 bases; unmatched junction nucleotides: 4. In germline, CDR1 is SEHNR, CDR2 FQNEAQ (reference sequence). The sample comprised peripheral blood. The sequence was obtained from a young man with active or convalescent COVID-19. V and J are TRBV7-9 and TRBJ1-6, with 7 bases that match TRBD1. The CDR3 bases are TGTGCCAGCAGCTTAGCAGGGGGCTGGTATTCACCCCTCCACTTT. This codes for CASSLAGGWYSPLHF.